The 29 T cell receptor beta chains presented below share a single source sample, sequenced in a study of regulatory T cells in long-lasting Graves disease. Time point meaning: newly diagnosed GD, antithyroid drugs for less than 3 months. Scientists built the TCR library using RNA that was extracted from PBMCs. In building TCR beta libraries, iRepertoire HTBI primers were used together with Arm-PCR of CDR3 regions. TCRdb ran MiXCR on the multiplex PCR reads and lists one entry per CDR3 protein. The table shows 350,000 to 400,000 distinct CDR3 sequences, with roughly 15% occurring only once. This sample was shared with a second study, whose subject was T cells in Graves' hyperthyroidism and ophthalmopathy.

The sequences come from peripheral blood mononuclear cells (PBMCs), collected at new diagnosis, from a patient treated with antithyroid drugs. The receptors derive from a woman between 18 and 29 years old with Graves disease.

This clonotype has ten or more counts. The chain links TRBV24-1 to TRBJ1-1; D is possibly TRBD1 (5 bases). V was cut by 0 bases and J by 3 bases, with 28 bases left in between. Germline CDR1 is KGHDR and CDR2 is SFDVKD. The CDR3 has 21 residues. CDR3 protein: CATSDLVPDMIMDNTDTEAFF. In nucleotides, the CDR3 is TGTGCCACCAGTGATTTGGTTCCCGATATGATTATGGACAACACCGACACTGAAGCTTTCTTT.

This clonotype has at least ten counts. The chain joins TRBV2 to TRBJ2-7; D not certain. V gave up 7 bases and J gave up 3 bases, with 7 bases separating them. The CDR3 spans 11 residues. The germline gives CDR1 SNHLY, CDR2 FYNNEI. The CDR3 nucleotides are TGTGCCAGCAAGGCTAGCTACGAGCAGTACTTC. Its protein is CASKASYEQYF.

In this sample, this clonotype turned up many times. This chain links TRBV5-1 with TRBJ1-1; no firm D call. Germline values: CDR1 SGHRS, CDR2 YFSETQ. This CDR3 has 12 amino acids. V was pared by 4 bases and J by 11 bases, with 15 bases between. The CDR3 DNA follows: TGCGCCAGCAGCGAGGCCTTTCAGCGGGCTTTCTTT. This codes for CASSEAFQRAFF.

This clonotype was counted between two and nine times. The chain joins TRBV12-3 or TRBV12-4 to TRBJ2-5, with TRBD2 identical over 8 bases. The CDR3 consists of 15 residues. V shed 3 bases and J 2 bases; nucleotides not matched to a gene: 5. CDR3 protein: CASSFGAGGQETQYF. The CDR3 coding sequence is TGTGCCAGCAGTTTTGGGGCGGGAGGACAAGAGACCCAGTACTTC.

The genes are TRBV2 and TRBJ1-1; D remains unclear. Germline V CDR1 and CDR2: SNHLY, FYNNEI. The CDR3 consists of 13 residues. Trimming took off 4 bases at V and 5 bases at J, with 11 bases between the two ends. DNA for the CDR3: TGTGCCAGCAGTGCTACGGCGGATACTGAAGCTTTCTTT. Translated, it gives CASSATADTEAFF.

This chain connects TRBV5-6 to TRBJ2-1, with D perhaps given as TRBD1 or TRBD2 (5 bases each). Trimming removed 4 bases from V and 7 bases from J, with 18 bases in between. Germline assignment: CDR1 SGHDT and CDR2 YYEEEE. The CDR3 loop spans 15 amino acids. CDR3 in amino acids: CASSMVGQGGNEQFF. CDR3 in DNA: TGTGCCAGCAGCATGGTGGGTCAGGGCGGGAATGAGCAGTTCTTC.

This clonotype was observed many times. The V gene is TRBV7-3, the J gene TRBJ1-2; 9 bases align to TRBD1. Unmatched junction bases numbered 14, after V lost 6 bases and J lost 3 bases. The length of the CDR3 is 17 residues. CDR1 is SGHTA and CDR2 is FQGTGA in the germline V gene. This chain's CDR3 is CASSPTPGTGNHYGYTF. Here the CDR3 DNA reads TGTGCCAGCAGTCCGACCCCCGGGACAGGGAACCACTATGGCTACACCTTC.

This clonotype was picked up many times. V usage is TRBV29-1 and J usage is TRBJ2-1; 9 bases fit TRBD2. CDR3 length: 14 amino acids. Germline V gives CDR1 SQVTM, CDR2 ANQGSEA. Unmatched junction bases numbered 5, after V lost 3 bases and J lost 5 bases. Here the CDR3 DNA reads TGCAGCGTTGACACGCTAGCGGGAAACAATGAGCAGTTCTTC. This gives the protein CSVDTLAGNNEQFF.

CDR3: CASSLNTGAADTQYF. Written as DNA, the CDR3 is TGTGCCAGCAGCTTAAACACGGGAGCGGCAGATACGCAGTATTTT. The chain has TRBV7-3 and TRBJ2-3, with a possible D match to TRBD2 (6 bases). Germline CDR1 is SGHTA and CDR2 is FQGTGA. CDR3 length: 15 residues. With 1 base removed from V and 4 bases from J, the gap between germline ends came to 12 bases.

Ten or more counts support this clonotype. The gene calls are TRBV28 and TRBJ1-2; 10 bases align to TRBD1. The V gene's germline CDR1 is MDHEN and CDR2 SYDVKM. The CDR3 is made up of 15 amino acids. V lost 2 bases and J lost 8; bases outside the gene matches: 8. The CDR3 protein is CASSLPPGTGDGYTF. The CDR3 region has the DNA TGTGCCAGCAGTTTACCACCCGGGACAGGGGACGGCTACACCTTC.

In this sample, this clonotype turned up many times. V is TRBV11-2 and J is TRBJ1-5; TRBD1 is a possible D gene (5 bases). V was pared by 4 bases and J by 3 bases, with 10 bases between. Germline values: CDR1 SGHAT, CDR2 FQNNGV. The CDR3 extends over 14 amino acids. In DNA, the CDR3 is TGTGCCAGCAGCTCCACAGGCAACAATCAGCCCCAGCATTTT. Translated: CASSSTGNNQPQHF.

There are many counts of this clonotype. The V gene is TRBV28, the J gene TRBJ1-1, with a weak D call TRBD1 (6 bases). V lost 3 bases and J 1 base, leaving 18 bases between the germline ends. CDR3 length: 17 amino acids. Germline loops: CDR1 MDHEN, CDR2 SYDVKM. For the CDR3, the DNA is TGTGCCAGCAGTTTGACCATGTCGGGGGGGCGGAACACTGAAGCTTTCTTT. Encoded protein: CASSLTMSGGRNTEAFF.

V is TRBV6-5 and J is TRBJ2-7; D is possibly TRBD1 or TRBD2 (6 bases each). V was shortened by 2 bases and J by 5 bases, with 16 bases between the two germline ends. The CDR3 loop spans 15 amino acids. Germline values: CDR1 MNHEY, CDR2 SVGAGI. For the CDR3, the DNA is TGTGCCAGCAGTTACGGGGGGCGGGGTGTCGACGAGCAGTACTTC. Protein: CASSYGGRGVDEQYF.

This clonotype was detected many times. This chain links TRBV11-2 with TRBJ2-3; no clear D gene. Trimming left V 1 base short and J 4 bases short, with 3 bases between. The CDR3 length is 12 residues. The germline gives CDR1 SGHAT, CDR2 FQNNGV. The CDR3 nucleotides are TGTGCCAGCAGCTTAGTGGCAGATACGCAGTATTTT. It yields the protein CASSLVADTQYF. The variable domain in full, with the rest retrieved from reference TRBV11-2 and TRBJ2-3, is EAGVAQSPRYKIIEKRQSVAFWCNPISGHATLYWYQQILGQGPKLLIQFQNNGVVDDSQLPKDRFSAERLKGVDSTLKIQPAKLEDSAVYLCASSLVADTQYFGPGTRLTVL.

The CDR3 spells CASSLRGQGNTEAFF. In DNA form, the CDR3 reads TGTGCCAGCAGCTTAAGGGGACAGGGAAACACTGAAGCTTTCTTT. The rearrangement uses TRBV11-3 and TRBJ1-1; 9 bases line up with TRBD1. CDR1 and CDR2 from the germline V gene are SGHNT and YENEEA. The junction had 3 bases not matched to a gene; V was cut back by 2 bases and J by 2 bases. The length of the CDR3 is 15 residues.

This clonotype was picked up many times. This rearrangement joins TRBV29-1 to TRBJ1-2, with D possibly matching TRBD1 (5 bases). CDR1 and CDR2 (germline): SQVTM, ANQGSEA. Trimming removed 2 bases at V and 3 bases at J, with 16 bases between. This CDR3 comprises 15 residues. The CDR3 spells CSVESERQGYYGYTF. The CDR3 bases are TGCAGCGTTGAATCAGAACGGCAGGGATACTATGGCTACACCTTC.

Details on this clonotype: This sequence may be a read error, since a much larger clone differs from it by one base. V usage is TRBV6-9 and J usage is TRBJ2-2; possibly TRBD1 for D (6 bases). This CDR3 has 15 amino acids. V was pared by 8 bases and J by 5 bases, with 18 bases between. Germline lookup yields CDR1 MNHGY and CDR2 SVAAGI. The CDR3 loop reads CASGFWGPGTGELFF. The CDR3 region has the DNA TGTGCCAGCGGTTTTTGGGGGCCCGGAACCGGGGAGCTGTTTTTT.

The table lists this clonotype with a few counts. V gene TRBV24-1 combines with J gene TRBJ2-1; TRBD1 agrees at 11 bases. This CDR3 has 16 residues. Germline CDR1 and CDR2: KGHDR and SFDVKD. J gave up 3 bases and V 3 bases, and 3 bases lay outside the gene matches. The chain's CDR3 is CATSDHGTGGYNEQFF. For the CDR3, the DNA is TGTGCCACCAGTGATCATGGGACAGGGGGCTACAATGAGCAGTTCTTC.

As regards this clonotype: Germline is not matched at one junction end, which may reflect a read error. This chain uses TRBV2 with TRBJ1-5; 11 bases match TRBD1. The CDR3 spans 16 residues. Germline assignment: CDR1 SNHLY and CDR2 FYNNEI. The CDR3 sequence is CASTGQGEFSNQPQHF. Written as DNA, the CDR3 is TGCGCCAGCACGGGACAGGGGGAATTTAGCAATCAGCCCCAGCATTTT. Supplemented by reference TRBV2 and TRBJ1-5, the full variable domain reads EPEVTQTPSHQVTQMGQEVILRCVPISNHLYFYWYRQILGQKVEFLVSFYNNEISEKSEIFDDQFSVERPDGSNFTLKIRSTKLEDSAMYFCASTGQGEFSNQPQHFGDGTRLSIL.

This clonotype was detected many times. The V and J genes are TRBV2 and TRBJ1-2; weak D call: TRBD1 (6 bases). The CDR3 length is 13 residues. The germline V and J ends were trimmed by 11 bases and 4 bases, with 17 bases remaining between them. Germline loops: CDR1 SNHLY, CDR2 FYNNEI. DNA of the CDR3: TGTGCCGGTTCTGTGGGGGGGGCCTATGGCTACACCTTC. Encoded protein: CAGSVGGAYGYTF.

The chain carries TRBV2 and TRBJ2-6, with D unresolved. Trimming pared 3 bases from V and 0 bases from J, leaving 15 bases between. Germline values: CDR1 SNHLY, CDR2 FYNNEI. This CDR3 is built from 18 residues. CDR3 in amino acids: CASSDSLPLLSGANVLTF. CDR3 nucleotide sequence: TGTGCCAGCAGTGACAGTCTCCCTCTCCTCTCTGGGGCCAACGTCCTGACTTTC.

This clonotype was counted at least ten times. The chain employs TRBV28 and TRBJ2-1; D not resolved. The germline V gene encodes CDR1 MDHEN and CDR2 SYDVKM. CDR3 length: 14 residues. V was cut by 7 bases and J by 5 bases, with 15 bases left in between. CDR3 loop: CASIRWSENNEQFF. CDR3 DNA sequence: TGTGCCAGCATTAGATGGTCGGAGAACAATGAGCAGTTCTTC.

The chain is built from TRBV10-3 and TRBJ1-5; 10 bases fit TRBD1. V lost 6 bases to trimming and J lost 3 bases; unmatched junction nucleotides: 8. The germline V gene encodes CDR1 ENHRY and CDR2 SYGVKD. CDR3 size: 16 residues. The CDR3 spells CAISPGQGISNQPQHF. DNA for the CDR3: TGTGCCATCAGCCCGGGACAGGGGATCTCCAATCAGCCCCAGCATTTT.

This clonotype was observed at least ten times. The rearrangement links TRBV11-2 to TRBJ2-1; 8 bases match TRBD1. There are 15 residues in the CDR3. The trim removed 5 bases at V and 0 bases at J, leaving 3 bases unmatched. Germline CDR1 reads SGHAT; CDR2 reads FQNNGV. The CDR3 DNA follows: TGTGCCAGCAGCCGACAGGGGAGCTCCTACAATGAGCAGTTCTTC. Protein product: CASSRQGSSYNEQFF.

At least ten counts were recorded for this clonotype. The chain recombines TRBV14 with TRBJ2-7; D unresolved. Germline-derived CDR1 and CDR2 are SGHDN and FVKESK. Trimming cost V 4 bases and J 2 bases, with 9 bases left between them. This CDR3 comprises 13 residues. For the CDR3, the DNA is TGTGCCAGCAGCCCCTATACTACCTACGAGCAGTACTTC. It encodes CASSPYTTYEQYF.

This clonotype came up many times. The chain links TRBV20-1 to TRBJ2-7, with 16 bases aligning to TRBD2. Trimming cost V 4 bases and J 8 bases; bases outside gene matches: 2. Germline CDR1 and CDR2: DFQATT and SNEGSKA (reference sequence). CDR3 length: 13 amino acids. CDR3 residues: CSAKGLAGGKQYF. The CDR3 bases are TGCAGTGCTAAGGGACTAGCGGGAGGGAAGCAGTACTTC.

This clonotype was counted at least ten times. In nucleotides, the CDR3 is TGTGCCAGCACCGATTGGGACACCTTGAACACTGAAGCTTTCTTT. Its translation is CASTDWDTLNTEAFF. The chain recombines TRBV28 with TRBJ1-1; D is perhaps TRBD1 (6 bases). Per germline, CDR1 MDHEN and CDR2 SYDVKM. The CDR3 spans 15 residues. V lost 7 bases and J 0 bases, leaving 15 bases between the germline ends.

A few counts support this clonotype. CDR3 protein: CASSPDRGTDTQYF. CDR3 nucleotides: TGTGCCAGCAGTCCGGACAGGGGTACAGATACGCAGTATTTT. J is TRBJ2-3 and V is TRBV27; 9 nucleotides agree with TRBD1. J lost 3 bases, V lost 5 bases, and 3 bases had no gene match. This CDR3 comprises 14 residues. Per germline, CDR1 MNHEY and CDR2 SMNVEV (reference sequence).

This clonotype was found many times. V usage is TRBV3-1 and J usage is TRBJ2-1; 13 nucleotides line up with TRBD2. The ends lost 4 bases at V and 5 bases at J; junction bases unmatched: 2. The CDR3 loop spans 15 amino acids. Germline CDR1 and CDR2: LGHDT and YNNKEL (reference sequence). The CDR3 coding sequence is TGTGCCAGCAGCCCGACTAGCGGGAGGAACAATGAGCAGTTCTTC. It is translated as CASSPTSGRNNEQFF.